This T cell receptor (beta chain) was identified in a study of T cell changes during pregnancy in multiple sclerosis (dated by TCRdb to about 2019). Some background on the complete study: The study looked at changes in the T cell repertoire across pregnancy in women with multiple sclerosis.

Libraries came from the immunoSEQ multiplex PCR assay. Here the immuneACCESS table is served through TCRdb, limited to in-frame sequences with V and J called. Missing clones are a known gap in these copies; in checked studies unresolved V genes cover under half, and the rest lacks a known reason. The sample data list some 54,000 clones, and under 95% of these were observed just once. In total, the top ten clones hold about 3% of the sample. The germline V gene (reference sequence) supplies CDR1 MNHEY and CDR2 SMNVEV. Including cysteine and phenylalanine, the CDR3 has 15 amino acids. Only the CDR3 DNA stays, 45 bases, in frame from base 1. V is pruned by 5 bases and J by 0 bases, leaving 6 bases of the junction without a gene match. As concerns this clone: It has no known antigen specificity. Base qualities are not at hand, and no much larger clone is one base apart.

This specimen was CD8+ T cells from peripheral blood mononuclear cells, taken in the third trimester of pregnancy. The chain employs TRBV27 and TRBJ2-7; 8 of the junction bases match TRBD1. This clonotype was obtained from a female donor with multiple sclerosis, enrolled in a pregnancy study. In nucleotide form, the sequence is TGTGCCAGCAGTCCTGGACAGGGCTTCTCCTACGAGCAGTACTTC. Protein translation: CASSPGQGFSYEQYF.